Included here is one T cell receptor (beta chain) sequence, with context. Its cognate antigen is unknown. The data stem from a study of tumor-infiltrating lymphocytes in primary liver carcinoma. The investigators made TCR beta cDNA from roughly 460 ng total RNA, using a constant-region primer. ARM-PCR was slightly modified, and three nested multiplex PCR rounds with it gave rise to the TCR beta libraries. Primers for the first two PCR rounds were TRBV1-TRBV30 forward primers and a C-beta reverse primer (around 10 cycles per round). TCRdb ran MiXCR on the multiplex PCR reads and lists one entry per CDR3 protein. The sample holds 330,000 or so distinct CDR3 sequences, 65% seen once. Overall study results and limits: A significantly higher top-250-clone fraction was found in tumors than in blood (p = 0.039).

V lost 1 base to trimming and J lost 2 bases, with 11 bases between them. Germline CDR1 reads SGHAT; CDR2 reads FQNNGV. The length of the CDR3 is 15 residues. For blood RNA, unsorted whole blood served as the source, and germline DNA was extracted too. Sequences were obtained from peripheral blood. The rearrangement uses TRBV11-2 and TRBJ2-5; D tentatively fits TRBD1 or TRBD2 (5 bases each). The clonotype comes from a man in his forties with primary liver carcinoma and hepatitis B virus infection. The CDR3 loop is CASSLVGRLQETQYF. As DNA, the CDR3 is TGTGCCAGCAGCTTAGTGGGACGCCTACAAGAGACCCAGTACTTC.